This T cell receptor beta chain is drawn from a study of T cells in narcolepsy. Study-wide background: Enrolled donors included narcolepsy type 1 or type 2 patients and healthy controls.

Here immunoSEQ multiplex PCR was the method, and the copy in TCRdb shows in-frame clones only, minus some. Among tens of thousands of clones listed, about four fifths were seen once. Study findings and constraints: Autoreactive clonotypes reportedly recurred in blood of same and different patients, not controls.

This clone came up a few times. What it recognizes is unknown. The V end was cut by 3 bases, the J end by 4 bases, with 10 bases between. The CDR3 covers 13 residues. Germline lookup yields CDR1 MRHNA and CDR2 SNTAGT. This chain uses TRBV6-4 with TRBJ2-7; no reliable D call. This TCR was sampled from a human donor with narcolepsy. Sequenced sample: CD45RA- memory CD4+ T cells from PBMCs. The CDR3 nucleotides are TGTGCCAGCAGTGAGGGGTTAGCTTACGAGCAGTACGTC. It is translated as CASSEGLAYEQYV.